The present TCR beta chain was sequenced within a study of cytotoxic CD8 clonotypes in ibrutinib-treated CLL. For the study at large: The study recorded mean values of 255,043 productive templates and approximately 94,000 productive rearrangements per sample. Broader study findings: Clonality rose at ibrutinib response and fell back toward baseline at progression. Clonality (at baseline) was higher than in age-matched healthy donors and tracked circulating CD8+ T-cell counts.

The sequencing depth, 1 in 200,000 to 1 in 1 million T cells, was the target. TCRdb's table, derived via immunoSEQ multiplex PCR, lists solely in-frame clones and lacks some. The table records a few hundred thousand clones, roughly two thirds of them present only once. This clone was found a few times. Its cognate antigen is unknown. The clonotype comes from a human donor with chronic lymphocytic leukemia. Here the sequenced sample was PBMCs, taken after 36 months of ibrutinib treatment.

The DNA for the CDR3 is TGTGCCAGCAGTTCTAACAGGGGCTACGAGCAGTACTTC. Translation gives CASSSNRGYEQYF. The genes are TRBV27 and TRBJ2-7; TRBD1 aligns across 7 bases. The germline V gene encodes CDR1 MNHEY and CDR2 SMNVEV (reference sequence). V lost 4 bases and J lost 3; bases outside the gene matches: 3. The length of the CDR3 is 13 residues.